The 12 T cell receptor beta chains below all came from one sample that was sequenced in a study of blood T cell repertoires in COVID-19. Sequenced by immunoSEQ multiplex PCR; TCRdb stores in-frame clones only, minus some. The table lists hundreds of thousands of clones, over 80% of them singletons. The sequenced material came from peripheral blood. The receptor set was obtained from a woman aged 45-59 years with COVID-19, enrolled during active disease.

The chain has TRBV24-1 and TRBJ1-6; 7 positions match TRBD1. The ends lost 4 bases at V and 6 bases at J; junction bases unmatched: 8. From germline, CDR1 is KGHDR and CDR2 SFDVKD. The CDR3 is made up of 16 amino acids. CDR3 loop: CATSEYRDSSNSPLHF. DNA of the CDR3: TGTGCCACCAGTGAATACCGGGACAGCTCTAATTCACCCCTCCACTTT.

The chain has TRBV21-1 and TRBJ1-2; the table's D call, TRBD1, has no DNA check behind it. TRBV21-1 is tagged as a pseudogene. This CDR3 contains 11 residues. The CDR3 bases are TGTGCCAGCAGCAAACCAGGGGGCTACACCTTC. This codes for CASSKPGGYTF.

The gene calls are TRBV11-3 and TRBJ2-2; TRBD1 aligns across 12 bases. The CDR3 covers 16 residues. Germline V gene sequence: CDR1 SGHNT, CDR2 YENEEA. With V trimmed by 4 bases and J by 6 bases, 6 bases remained unmatched. CDR3: CASSSDGTGGSGELFF. The CDR3 DNA reads as TGTGCCAGCAGCTCGGACGGGACAGGGGGCTCCGGGGAGCTGTTTTTT.

J is TRBJ2-5 and V is TRBV30, with 16 bases lining up with TRBD2. Germline values: CDR1 GTSNPN, CDR2 SVGIG (reference sequence). The CDR3 is 16 amino acids. Trimming removed 2 bases from V and 6 bases from J; junction bases left unmatched: 6. CDR3 loop: CAWSSGLAGGLKTQYF. In nucleotides, the CDR3 is TGTGCCTGGAGTTCGGGACTAGCGGGAGGGCTGAAGACCCAGTACTTC.

The chain carries TRBV4-2 and TRBJ2-7, with D maybe TRBD1 (6 bases). The germline V gene encodes CDR1 LGHNA and CDR2 YNFKEQ. V was shortened by 2 bases and J by 1 base, with 12 bases between the two germline ends. CDR3 length: 15 amino acids. The CDR3 loop is CASSQNREGSYEQYF. CDR3 bases: TGTGCCAGCAGCCAAAACAGGGAAGGATCCTACGAGCAGTACTTC.

V gene TRBV30 combines with J gene TRBJ1-6, with 8 bases identical to TRBD1. V lost 3 bases, J lost 9 bases, and 7 bases stayed unmatched. The germline CDR1 and CDR2 sequences are GTSNPN and SVGIG (reference sequence). The CDR3 extends over 14 amino acids. For the CDR3, the DNA is TGTGCCTGGAGGGACAGGGCGGGTGGTTCACCCCTCCACTTT. Translation: CAWRDRAGGSPLHF.

The chain employs TRBV5-1 and TRBJ2-1; D is unclear. V was cut by 3 bases and J by 7 bases, with 11 bases left in between. In germline, CDR1 is SGHRS, CDR2 YFSETQ. The CDR3 consists of 13 residues. This CDR3 reads CASSSFAENEQFF. As DNA, the CDR3 is TGCGCCAGCAGCTCCTTTGCTGAGAATGAGCAGTTCTTC.

V is TRBV25-1 and J is TRBJ1-2, with 8 positions matching TRBD1. CDR3 size: 15 residues. The V gene's germline CDR1 is MGHDK and CDR2 SYGVNS. J lost 4 bases, V lost 1 base, and 5 bases had no gene match. CDR3 region: CASSEWGQDTYGYTF. CDR3 sequence (DNA): TGTGCCAGCAGTGAATGGGGACAGGACACCTATGGCTACACCTTC.

The genes are TRBV11-2 and TRBJ2-3; perhaps TRBD2 as D (5 bases). CDR3 length: 18 amino acids. Looked up from germline, CDR1 is SGHAT and CDR2 is FQNNGV. The V gene lost 0 bases and the J gene lost 1 base, with 17 bases spanning the gap. CDR3 sequence: CASSLDLGRGLGTDTQYF. CDR3 in DNA: TGTGCCAGCAGCTTAGATCTCGGCAGAGGACTCGGCACAGATACGCAGTATTTT.

By sample share, this clone is medium-sized. This chain links TRBV2 with TRBJ1-3; 9 bases are a match to TRBD1. With V trimmed by 8 bases and J by 4 bases, 9 bases remained unmatched. In germline, CDR1 is SNHLY, CDR2 FYNNEI. This CDR3 comprises 15 residues. Here the CDR3 DNA reads TGTGCCAGCCGCCCGTGGACAGGGGTGGGAAACACCATATATTTT. Translation gives CASRPWTGVGNTIYF.

The V and J genes are TRBV5-1 and TRBJ1-1; 7 bases agree with TRBD1. The CDR3 has 15 residues. The V gene's germline CDR1 is SGHRS and CDR2 YFSETQ. J was trimmed by 6 bases and V by 4 bases; bases with no gene match: 12. Here the CDR3 reads CASSGGTAGSPEAFF. The CDR3 coding sequence is TGCGCCAGCAGCGGGGGGACAGCTGGTTCTCCTGAAGCTTTCTTT.

The V call is TRBV27, the J call TRBJ2-7; TRBD2 is a possible D gene (5 bases). The CDR3 loop spans 18 amino acids. The germline gives CDR1 MNHEY, CDR2 SMNVEV (reference sequence). V was trimmed by 2 bases and J by 6 bases, leaving 26 bases between them. The CDR3 region is CASSLPSGPRTLTPEQYF. CDR3 in DNA: TGTGCCAGCAGTTTACCCTCCGGACCCCGGACTTTGACACCCGAGCAGTACTTC.